This T cell receptor (beta chain) derives from a study of beta chain features in type 1 diabetes. The authors reverse transcribed all of the isolated RNA, so sequencing captured expressed TCRB transcripts. Only in-frame clones appear in the TCRdb table, and some are missing; sequencing was by immunoSEQ multiplex PCR. The data contain about 160,000 clones, 9% of them singletons. The germline V gene encodes CDR1 SGHTA and CDR2 FQGTGA. This CDR3 is 14 amino acids long. Germline trimming cut 4 bases from V and 4 bases from J; bases unmatched to any gene: 4. This clone appeared a few times. Antigen unknown. Findings and limits, study-wide: Lower insertion and higher deletion counts appeared at VDJ junctions in type 1 diabetes patients. Type 1 diabetes patients had TCRB CDR3s that were shorter (moderately but significantly so) in all four CD4+ subsets. Because the template was cDNA, high-expressing cells might be over-represented.

The V call is TRBV7-3, the J call TRBJ2-1; TRBD2 matches at 7 bases. The sequence derives from a woman in her 30s with type 1 diabetes. Sequencing input: central memory CD4+ T cells from blood. The CDR3 protein is CASSSASGYNEQFF. The CDR3 coding sequence is TGTGCCAGCAGCTCGGCTAGCGGATACAATGAGCAGTTCTTC.